Presented here are 28 T cell receptor beta chains from one specimen sequenced in a study of CD4+ T cells in melanoma. Data came from immunoSEQ multiplex PCR; TCRdb stores just in-frame clones and leaves some out. The sample shows fewer than 20,000 clones, 76% of them seen only once. Input material: cells from a culture (not recorded whether cultured in vitro). The receptors shown here come from a human donor with melanoma.

The V gene is TRBV11-2, the J gene TRBJ1-6; 7 bases fit TRBD1. Trimming took 4 bases from V and 9 from J; bases not matched to a gene: 9. Germline values: CDR1 SGHAT, CDR2 FQNNGV. This CDR3 is built from 15 residues. The CDR3 reads CASSWQGVGTSPLHF. In nucleotides, the CDR3 is TGTGCCAGCAGCTGGCAGGGGGTCGGTACTTCACCCCTCCACTTT.

This clone was found once. This chain links TRBV23-1 with TRBJ2-3, with TRBD2 identical over 10 bases. TRBV23-1 is assigned to the ORF class and has an uncertain function. The CDR3 spans 19 residues. V shed 3 bases and J 4 bases; nucleotides not matched to a gene: 16. The CDR3 loop reads CASSHLRLAGASGADTQYF. In nucleotides, the CDR3 is TGCGCCAGCAGTCATCTCCGCCTAGCGGGGGCTTCGGGCGCAGATACGCAGTATTTT.

This clone was picked up one time. V and J are TRBV5-4 and TRBJ2-3; D tentatively fits TRBD1 or TRBD2 (5 bases each). The CDR3 length is 15 residues. Germline V CDR1 and CDR2: SGHNT, YYREEE (reference sequence). The V end was cut by 3 bases, the J end by 2 bases, with 13 bases between. CDR3 nucleotides: TGTGCCAGCAGCTCGGGGACCAGGGACACAGATACGCAGTATTTT. Translated, it gives CASSSGTRDTDTQYF.

This clone was observed a single time. This chain connects TRBV5-1 to TRBJ2-2, with 8 bases identical to TRBD2. The CDR3 is 16 residues long. From germline, CDR1 is SGHRS and CDR2 YFSETQ. V trimming: 2 bases; J trimming: 0 bases; junction bases outside the gene matches: 3. CDR3 DNA: TGCGCCAGCAGCTTCGGGGGGGCGTCGAACACCGGGGAGCTGTTTTTT. Its translation is CASSFGGASNTGELFF.

V is TRBV6-6 and J is TRBJ1-2; the D is unclear. Germline V gives CDR1 MNHNY, CDR2 SVGAGI (reference sequence). The germline V and J ends were trimmed by 4 bases and 8 bases, with 14 bases remaining between them. This CDR3 region has 13 residues. CDR3 protein: CASSLQSGGGYTF. CDR3 DNA: TGTGCCAGCAGTTTACAGTCTGGAGGGGGCTACACCTTC.

The chain links TRBV2 to TRBJ2-5; D uncertain. The CDR3 length is 13 residues. Germline CDR1 and CDR2: SNHLY and FYNNEI. V lost 5 bases, J lost 7 bases, and 14 bases lay in between. The CDR3 is CASSTSLGWTQYF. For the CDR3, the DNA is TGTGCCAGCAGTACCAGCTTGGGGTGGACCCAGTACTTC.

The J gene is TRBJ2-1, the V gene TRBV7-8; D perhaps matches TRBD2 (6 bases). Between the trimmed V and J ends, which lost 5 bases and 5 bases, there was a span of 19 bases. The CDR3 length is 16 residues. Germline CDR1 is SGHVS and CDR2 is FQNEAQ. CDR3 coding DNA: TGTGCCAGCAGCCAACGGACTACCGCAAGGCACAATGAGCAGTTCTTC. This encodes CASSQRTTARHNEQFF.

Concerning this clone itself: Relative to the germline gene, one junction end is altered; a read error may explain this. This chain connects TRBV30 to TRBJ1-5, with a weak D call TRBD1 (5 bases). The germline V gene encodes CDR1 GTSNPN and CDR2 SVGIG (reference sequence). The CDR3 runs 13 residues. The CDR3 protein is CAWSAGSNHPQHF. CDR3 DNA: TGTGCCTGGAGTGCAGGGTCCAATCATCCCCAGCATTTT.

This CDR3 is CASSSQSGTEAFF. As DNA, the CDR3 is TGTGCCAGCAGCTCCCAGTCGGGGACTGAAGCTTTCTTT. V and J are TRBV7-3 and TRBJ1-1; D remains ambiguous. V gave up 4 bases and J gave up 5 bases, with 11 bases separating them. The CDR3 loop spans 13 amino acids. Germline V lookup: CDR1 SGHTA, CDR2 FQGTGA.

This clone was seen more than once but under ten times. This sequence joins TRBV4-2 and TRBJ2-5; the D is unclear. The CDR3 sequence is 14 residues long. V was cut by 0 bases and J by 5 bases, with 10 bases left in between. CDR1 is LGHNA, CDR2 YNFKEQ, per germline. The CDR3 region is CASSQEMGRETQYF. In DNA form, the CDR3 reads TGTGCCAGCAGCCAAGAAATGGGTCGCGAGACCCAGTACTTC.

The sample holds one count of this clone. The DNA for the CDR3 is TGTGCCAGCAGCTCTGATTGGGAGAATGAGCAGTTCTTC. As protein: CASSSDWENEQFF. The V gene is TRBV7-9, the J gene TRBJ2-1, with TRBD2 as a possible D gene (5 bases). V shed 4 bases and J shed 7 bases, with 11 bases lying between them. The CDR3 contains 13 residues. From germline, CDR1 is SEHNR and CDR2 FQNEAQ (reference sequence).

This clone was seen more than once but under ten times. V is TRBV10-3 and J is TRBJ1-1; D is unclear. The CDR3 is 12 residues long. Germline CDR1 is ENHRY and CDR2 is SYGVKD. The ends were cut back, 10 bases at V and 0 bases at J, with 9 bases in the middle. CDR3 in amino acids: CATKTLNTEAFF. The CDR3 DNA reads TGTGCCACGAAGACCTTGAACACTGAAGCTTTCTTT.

The chain recombines TRBV5-6 with TRBJ2-2; TRBD1 matches at 7 bases. Germline CDR1 and CDR2: SGHDT and YYEEEE. Trimming cost V 5 bases and J 2 bases; bases outside gene matches: 9. This CDR3 spans 16 amino acids. The CDR3 spells CASRRQGSRNTGELFF. CDR3 sequence (DNA): TGTGCCAGCAGAAGACAGGGAAGTAGAAACACCGGGGAGCTGTTTTTT.

This clone was seen a few times. This rearrangement joins TRBV6-5 to TRBJ2-2; unclear D gene. The germline gives CDR1 MNHEY, CDR2 SVGAGI. The CDR3 runs 13 residues. The V gene lost 5 bases and the J gene lost 6 bases, with 10 bases spanning the gap. CDR3 loop: CASSPSRSGELFF. The DNA for the CDR3 is TGTGCCAGCAGTCCGAGTCGGTCCGGGGAGCTGTTTTTT.

CDR3 in DNA: TGTGCCAGCAGCTTGTTACAGGGAATCGAATCACCCCTCCACTTT. Translated: CASSLLQGIESPLHF. The chain carries TRBV7-8 and TRBJ1-6, with D possibly matching TRBD1 (6 bases). V dropped 3 bases and J dropped 10 bases, with 16 bases sitting between them. This CDR3 comprises 15 residues. The germline CDR1 and CDR2 sequences are SGHVS and FQNEAQ.

The chain combines TRBV11-2 with TRBJ1-3; D is unresolved. This CDR3 is 17 amino acids long. V was cut by 0 bases and J by 0 bases, with 12 bases left in between. CDR1 and CDR2 (germline): SGHAT, FQNNGV. As DNA, the CDR3 is TGTGCCAGCAGCTTAGATTATCGGCCCCTCTCTGGAAACACCATATATTTT. This gives the protein CASSLDYRPLSGNTIYF. Combining the CDR3 with reference TRBV11-2 and TRBJ1-3 gives the whole variable domain EAGVAQSPRYKIIEKRQSVAFWCNPISGHATLYWYQQILGQGPKLLIQFQNNGVVDDSQLPKDRFSAERLKGVDSTLKIQPAKLEDSAVYLCASSLDYRPLSGNTIYFGEGSWLTVV.

Judged by abundance, this clone is large. The V gene is TRBV14, the J gene TRBJ2-7; a weak D match, TRBD1 (7 bases). The CDR3 covers 16 residues. Looked up from germline, CDR1 is SGHDN and CDR2 is FVKESK. Trimming pared 1 base from V and 6 bases from J, leaving 19 bases between. The CDR3 protein is CASSQVWRGRLAEQYF. CDR3 in DNA: TGTGCCAGCAGCCAAGTTTGGAGGGGGCGCTTGGCCGAGCAGTACTTC.

This rearrangement joins TRBV6-1 to TRBJ2-7, with D perhaps matching TRBD1 (7 bases). Trimming removed 7 bases from V and 7 bases from J, with 17 bases in between. The germline gives CDR1 MNHNS, CDR2 SASEGT. The CDR3 is 13 amino acids. CDR3 residues: CASIPDRAGEQYF. Written as DNA, the CDR3 is TGTGCCAGCATTCCTGACAGGGCGGGGGAGCAGTACTTC.

The rearrangement uses TRBV19 and TRBJ1-2; 7 nucleotides line up with TRBD1. Germline-derived CDR1 and CDR2 are LNHDA and SQIVND (reference sequence). With V trimmed by 7 bases and J by 3 bases, 5 bases remained unmatched. The CDR3 is 13 amino acids. The CDR3 loop reads CASTSDRYYGYTF. DNA of the CDR3: TGTGCCAGTACCTCGGACAGGTACTATGGCTACACCTTC. Full variable domain (outside the CDR3, taken from reference TRBV19 and TRBJ1-2): DGGITQSPKYLFRKEGQNVTLSCEQNLNHDAMYWYRQDPGQGLRLIYYSQIVNDFQKGDIAEGYSVSREKKESFPLTVTSAQKNPTAFYLCASTSDRYYGYTFGSGTRLTVV.

This clone was picked up a small number of times. The rearrangement links TRBV2 to TRBJ1-3; D possibly corresponds to TRBD1 (5 bases). This CDR3 comprises 14 residues. Germline CDR1 reads SNHLY; CDR2 reads FYNNEI. With 9 bases removed from V and 2 bases from J, the gap between germline ends came to 14 bases. This CDR3 is CAREGTDTGNTIYF. CDR3 DNA sequence: TGTGCCAGGGAGGGCACGGACACTGGAAACACCATATATTTT.

This clone was seen a handful of times. J is TRBJ2-7 and V is TRBV27; D remains ambiguous. Trimming took 0 bases from V and 0 from J, leaving 9 bases between them. Germline CDR1 is MNHEY and CDR2 is SMNVEV (reference sequence). The CDR3 spans 15 residues. The CDR3 loop reads CASSLSATFSYEQYF. For the CDR3, the DNA is TGTGCCAGCAGTTTATCGGCGACATTCTCCTACGAGCAGTACTTC.

The rearrangement links TRBV2 to TRBJ2-5; TRBD2 matches 10 bases. Trimming at V came to 3 bases and at J to 5 bases, leaving 6 bases not matched to a gene. Germline V CDR1 and CDR2: SNHLY, FYNNEI. This CDR3 region has 15 residues. CDR3 loop: CASSDGTAGGETQYF. The CDR3 DNA sequence: TGTGCCAGCAGTGACGGCACAGCGGGAGGGGAGACCCAGTACTTC.

This chain links TRBV10-2 with TRBJ2-5; a possible D gene is TRBD1 (6 bases). The germline CDR1 and CDR2 sequences are WSHSY and SAAADI. Trimming took 5 bases from V and 1 from J, leaving 8 bases between them. The CDR3 runs 13 residues. The CDR3 sequence: CASSWTAQETQYF. In DNA form, the CDR3 reads TGCGCCAGCAGTTGGACAGCCCAAGAGACCCAGTACTTC.

The rearrangement joins TRBV2 to TRBJ2-2; D perhaps matches TRBD1 (6 bases). Germline-derived CDR1 and CDR2 are SNHLY and FYNNEI. CDR3 length: 14 amino acids. The V and J ends lost 8 bases and 4 bases respectively, with 14 bases between them. The CDR3 spells CASHRESGTGELFF. DNA of the CDR3: TGTGCCAGCCACAGGGAGTCGGGCACCGGGGAGCTGTTTTTT.

The chain has TRBV5-6 and TRBJ1-2; 7 bases are shared with TRBD1. CDR1 and CDR2 from the germline V gene are SGHDT and YYEEEE. J gave up 8 bases and V 6 bases, and 10 bases lay outside the gene matches. The CDR3 spans 13 residues. DNA of the CDR3: TGTGCCAGCAACGTACAGGGGCCTCTGGGCTACACCTTC. This sequence encodes CASNVQGPLGYTF.

The V gene is TRBV5-1, the J gene TRBJ2-5, with D possibly called TRBD1 or TRBD2 (5 bases each). Trimming left V 1 base short and J 4 bases short, with 17 bases between. The CDR3 length is 16 residues. Looked up from germline, CDR1 is SGHRS and CDR2 is YFSETQ. The CDR3 region is CASSLMGQRVGETQYF. The DNA of the CDR3 is TGCGCCAGCAGCTTGATGGGGCAGAGGGTGGGAGAGACCCAGTACTTC.

The chain is built from TRBV28 and TRBJ1-4; TRBD1 aligns across 9 bases. Germline assignment: CDR1 MDHEN and CDR2 SYDVKM. The CDR3 is made up of 14 amino acids. Losses at the gene ends were 5 bases for V and 10 bases for J; bases not matched to a gene: 8. The CDR3 spells CASSQGQGYVKLFF. The CDR3 region has the DNA TGTGCCAGCAGTCAGGGACAGGGTTACGTAAAACTGTTTTTT.

The chain uses TRBV11-2 and TRBJ2-5; 12 bases agree with TRBD2. The CDR3 runs 18 residues. With 0 bases clipped from V and 1 base from J, the junction kept 6 bases outside the gene matches. Germline lookup yields CDR1 SGHAT and CDR2 FQNNGV. The CDR3 loop is CASSLESPLAGGQETQYF. The CDR3 nucleotides are TGTGCCAGCAGCTTAGAGTCGCCACTAGCGGGGGGCCAAGAGACCCAGTACTTC.